These 25 T cell receptor beta chains originate from one sample sequenced in a study of regulatory T cells in long-lasting Graves disease. According to the study, TCR beta libraries were built with iRepertoire HTBI primers and CDR3-region Arm-PCR. TCRdb recomputed calls from the multiplex PCR reads with MiXCR, one row per CDR3 protein. The table records about 620,000 distinct CDR3 sequences, 16% of them present only once. Regarding time point: newly diagnosed GD, antithyroid drugs for less than 3 months. The TCR library was prepared using RNA isolated from PBMCs. The sample was also linked to a second study, of T cells in Graves' hyperthyroidism and ophthalmopathy.

The sequencing used peripheral blood mononuclear cells (PBMCs), collected at new diagnosis, from a patient treated with antithyroid drugs. Receptors originate from a woman aged 25 to 45 with Graves disease.

The chain links TRBV7-3 to TRBJ2-7, with D possibly TRBD1 on 6 matching bases. Germline V gives CDR1 SGHTA, CDR2 FQGTGA. The CDR3 loop spans 21 amino acids. Between the trimmed V and J ends, which lost 3 bases and 1 base, there was a span of 31 bases. The CDR3 loop is CASSFSRTAQNRTAKSYEQYF. DNA for the CDR3: TGTGCCAGCAGCTTCTCACGAACTGCCCAGAACAGGACAGCAAAATCCTACGAGCAGTACTTC.

This clonotype was seen a handful of times. The V call is TRBV12-3 or TRBV12-4, the J call TRBJ2-6; D is uncertain. V was cut by 8 bases and J by 0 bases, with 11 bases left in between. CDR3 size: 15 residues. Written as DNA, the CDR3 is TGTGCCAGCGGCCCGCAAGGCTCTGGGGCCAACGTCCTGACTTTC. This codes for CASGPQGSGANVLTF.

The V and J genes are TRBV12-3 or TRBV12-4 and TRBJ1-1; 9 bases agree with TRBD1. The V and J ends lost 4 bases and 11 bases, in that order; junction bases with no gene match: 11. The CDR3 runs 14 residues. CDR3 sequence reads: CASSSDWDRALAFF. The CDR3 region has the DNA TGTGCCAGCAGTTCGGACTGGGACAGGGCGTTGGCTTTCTTT.

V gene TRBV30 combines with J gene TRBJ1-5; TRBD1 matches at 8 bases. The germline V gene has CDR1 GTSNPN and CDR2 SVGIG (reference sequence). The CDR3 extends over 14 amino acids. The trim removed 3 bases at V and 6 bases at J, leaving 7 bases unmatched. CDR3 residues: CAWRETGAGQPQHF. CDR3 DNA: TGTGCCTGGAGAGAGACAGGGGCCGGTCAGCCCCAGCATTTT.

This chain joins TRBV28 and TRBJ1-6; tentatively, D is TRBD1 (5 bases). Per the germline V gene, CDR1 is MDHEN and CDR2 is SYDVKM. V gave up 1 base and J gave up 9 bases, with 13 bases separating them. The CDR3 runs 15 residues. The CDR3 DNA is TGTGCCAGCAGTTTATCGGACATGTCTTTTTCACCCCTCCACTTT. Amino acid sequence: CASSLSDMSFSPLHF.

This clonotype was seen ten or more times. One junction end does not reproduce the germline sequence, and a read error may be involved. V and J are TRBV28 and TRBJ1-1; D is ambiguous. From germline, CDR1 is MDHEN and CDR2 SYDVKM. The CDR3 has 13 residues. In DNA, the CDR3 is TGTGCCAGCATTTTAAGGGAGTGGGGTGAAGCTTTCTTT. The encoded protein is CASILREWGEAFF. The full variable domain, completed using reference TRBV28 and TRBJ1-1, is DVKVTQSSRYLVKRTGEKVFLECVQDMDHENMFWYRQDPGLGLRLIYFSYDVKMKEKGDIPEGYSVSREKKERFSLILESASTNQTSMYLCASILREWGEAFFGQGTRLTVV.

J is TRBJ2-1 and V is TRBV27; 8 positions agree with TRBD1. This CDR3 is 16 amino acids long. V trimming: 1 base; J trimming: 5 bases; junction bases outside the gene matches: 7. Germline CDR1 MNHEY, CDR2 SMNVEV (reference sequence). CDR3 sequence reads: CASSLYRGIKDNEQFF. The CDR3 nucleotides read TGTGCCAGCAGTTTATACAGGGGGATAAAAGACAATGAGCAGTTCTTC.

This clonotype was seen repeatedly, ten times or more. V usage is TRBV6-5 and J usage is TRBJ1-5, with D tentatively TRBD1 (5 bases). The CDR3 extends over 16 amino acids. With 0 bases removed from V and 2 bases from J, the gap between germline ends came to 11 bases. CDR1 MNHEY and CDR2 SVGAGI come from the germline V gene. The CDR3 protein is CASSYSPGGGNQPQHF. The CDR3 DNA reads TGTGCCAGCAGTTACTCCCCCGGAGGGGGCAATCAGCCCCAGCATTTT.

This clonotype was observed a handful of times. The chain has TRBV20-1 and TRBJ2-3, with 7 bases identical to TRBD2. The length of the CDR3 is 16 residues. With 0 bases clipped from V and 1 base from J, the junction kept 7 bases outside the gene matches. Germline loops: CDR1 DFQATT, CDR2 SNEGSKA (reference sequence). Here the CDR3 reads CSARDPSSGRTDTQYF. CDR3 nucleotides: TGCAGTGCTAGAGATCCGTCTAGCGGTCGCACAGATACGCAGTATTTT.

The chain links TRBV7-2 to TRBJ2-1, with D uncertain. Trimming cost V 1 base and J 5 bases, with 15 bases left between them. The CDR3 has 16 residues. Per the germline V gene, CDR1 is SGHTA and CDR2 is FQGNSA. This CDR3 reads CASSLVSGLGNNEQFF. In nucleotides, the CDR3 is TGTGCCAGCAGCTTAGTATCCGGGCTCGGTAACAATGAGCAGTTCTTC.

The chain uses TRBV19 and TRBJ2-7, with D hard to call. This CDR3 comprises 13 residues. Germline-derived CDR1 and CDR2 are LNHDA and SQIVND (reference sequence). V lost 3 bases and J lost 6, with 12 bases in between. This CDR3 is CASSIFVGREQYF. CDR3 sequence (DNA): TGTGCCAGTAGTATCTTTGTTGGGCGCGAGCAGTACTTC.

With respect to this clonotype: A much more abundant neighbour one base away suggests this may be a read error. This chain links TRBV10-3 with TRBJ2-1, with D unclear. The germline CDR1 and CDR2 sequences are ENHRY and SYGVKD. This CDR3 is built from 14 residues. The V gene lost 2 bases and the J gene lost 7 bases, with 12 bases spanning the gap. The CDR3 region is CAISEGRTENEQFF. CDR3 coding DNA: TGTGCCATCAGTGAGGGCCGGACCGAGAATGAGCAGTTCTTC.

This clonotype was seen at least ten times. This chain joins TRBV28 and TRBJ1-2; 8 bases are a match to TRBD1. CDR1 and CDR2 from the germline V gene are MDHEN and SYDVKM. The V segment lost 3 bases and the J segment 6 bases; nucleotides outside the gene matches: 9. The CDR3 consists of 15 residues. The CDR3 DNA sequence: TGTGCCAGCAGTTTGATTGACAGGGGCGCCGATGGCTACACCTTC. The encoded protein is CASSLIDRGADGYTF.

To note about this clonotype: Just one base apart from a much larger clone, this may be a read error. J is TRBJ1-1 and V is TRBV6-1, with D maybe TRBD1 (5 bases). Germline CDR1 is MNHNS and CDR2 is SASEGT. This CDR3 is 14 amino acids long. CDR3 DNA sequence: TGTGCCAGCAATGAAGAACCAGGGAGCACTGAAGCTTTCTTT. Translated, it gives CASNEEPGSTEAFF.

CDR3 sequence (DNA): TGTGCCAGCAGCTTGTCCCCGGGTACAGATACGCAGTATTTT. It is translated as CASSLSPGTDTQYF. The rearrangement joins TRBV5-5 to TRBJ2-3, with D unresolved. The V end was cut by 1 base, the J end by 3 bases, with 9 bases between. The CDR3 extends over 14 amino acids. Looked up from germline, CDR1 is SGHKS and CDR2 is YYEKEE (reference sequence).

This clonotype was seen more than once but under ten times. The chain couples TRBV12-3 or TRBV12-4 to TRBJ1-2, with a weak D call TRBD1 (5 bases). V lost 6 bases and J 7 bases, leaving 18 bases between the germline ends. CDR3 length: 14 residues. This chain's CDR3 is CASSPNNAGSGYTF. The CDR3 nucleotides are TGTGCCAGCAGCCCAAACAACGCAGGGAGTGGCTACACCTTC.

In its sample, this clonotype was seen once. This chain links TRBV12-3 or TRBV12-4 with TRBJ1-5; D is ambiguous. The CDR3 sequence is 11 residues long. Trimming pared 4 bases from V and 9 bases from J, leaving 7 bases between. CDR3 sequence reads: CASSSLGPQHF. The DNA for the CDR3 is TGTGCCAGCAGTTCCTTAGGGCCCCAGCATTTT.

A note on this clonotype: This may be a read error, as it is one base from a much larger clone. This chain uses TRBV10-3 with TRBJ1-2; possible D gene TRBD1, 5 bases. V was trimmed by 5 bases and J by 3 bases, leaving 13 bases between them. CDR3 length: 14 residues. The germline V gene encodes CDR1 ENHRY and CDR2 SYGVKD. The CDR3 sequence: CAISRQPEDYGYTF. In nucleotides, the CDR3 is TGTGCCATCAGTCGACAGCCTGAGGACTATGGCTACACCTTC.

This rearrangement joins TRBV4-1 to TRBJ1-6, with D perhaps TRBD1 (6 bases). V lost 4 bases and J 7 bases, leaving 14 bases between the germline ends. Germline V gene data show CDR1 as MGHRA and CDR2 as YSYEKL. There are 15 residues in the CDR3. CDR3 nucleotide sequence: TGCGCCAGCAGCCGACCTACAGGGCCCAATTCACCCCTCCACTTT. This codes for CASSRPTGPNSPLHF.

This clonotype was detected ten times or more. The V call is TRBV28, the J call TRBJ2-7; D is undetermined. There are 15 residues in the CDR3. V lost 4 bases, J lost 1 base, and 14 bases lay in between. Germline V gene lookup returns CDR1 MDHEN and CDR2 SYDVKM. This chain's CDR3 is CASSSNSLGSYEQYF. Here the CDR3 DNA reads TGTGCCAGCAGTTCAAACAGTCTTGGGTCCTACGAGCAGTACTTC.

There are many counts of this clonotype. CDR3 DNA: TGTGCCAGCAGTGATTTGGGACTAGCGGGAGGGCCGGAGGAGCAGTTCTTC. Translated: CASSDLGLAGGPEEQFF. This chain connects TRBV6-4 to TRBJ2-1, with 16 bases aligning to TRBD2. V shed 3 bases and J 10 bases; nucleotides not matched to a gene: 9. The CDR3 is 17 residues long. The germline V gene encodes CDR1 MRHNA and CDR2 SNTAGT.

The sample holds a few counts of this clonotype. The genes are TRBV6-1 and TRBJ1-3; a weak D match, TRBD1 (5 bases). The CDR3 runs 17 residues. Germline V gene lookup returns CDR1 MNHNS and CDR2 SASEGT. V shed 10 bases and J shed 4 bases, with 26 bases lying between them. The CDR3 here is CAIGENKGEAKGNTIYF. The CDR3 nucleotides are TGTGCCATTGGAGAGAATAAAGGGGAGGCAAAAGGAAACACCATATATTTT.

This clonotype was recorded many times. This chain connects TRBV28 to TRBJ2-3, with TRBD2 matching over 9 bases. With 7 bases clipped from V and 6 bases from J, the junction kept 8 bases outside the gene matches. The length of the CDR3 is 14 residues. CDR1 MDHEN and CDR2 SYDVKM come from the germline V gene. This CDR3 reads CASKASGTVDTQYF. The DNA of the CDR3 is TGTGCCAGCAAGGCTAGCGGGACTGTGGATACGCAGTATTTT.

This clonotype has at least ten counts. V gene TRBV7-9 combines with J gene TRBJ2-7; 13 bases agree with TRBD2. The CDR3 has 16 residues. CDR1 and CDR2 from the germline V gene are SEHNR and FQNEAQ (reference sequence). The ends lost 5 bases at V and 5 bases at J; junction bases unmatched: 9. The CDR3 nucleotides read TGTGCCAGCAGCCTGGGACTAGCGGGGTCGAGGGACGAGCAGTACTTC. It translates to CASSLGLAGSRDEQYF.

This chain links TRBV20-1 with TRBJ2-5; 7 bases are shared with TRBD1. Trimming cost V 3 bases and J 2 bases; bases outside gene matches: 6. There are 14 residues in the CDR3. Germline CDR1 DFQATT, CDR2 SNEGSKA (reference sequence). This chain's CDR3 is CSASIPGQQETQYF. The CDR3 DNA follows: TGCAGTGCTAGTATCCCGGGACAGCAAGAGACCCAGTACTTC.